This TCR beta chain comes out of a study of blood T cell repertoires in COVID-19. Germline V gene lookup returns CDR1 MNHEY and CDR2 SVGAGI. The CDR3 covers 14 residues. Trimming cost V 6 bases and J 4 bases, with 12 bases left between them. TCRdb's table, derived via immunoSEQ multiplex PCR, lists solely in-frame clones and lacks some. This table holds 30,000 to 35,000 clones, nearly 95% found once. The V call is TRBV6-5, the J call TRBJ2-2; the D gene is possibly TRBD1 (6 bases). The clonotype originates from a human donor in a cohort sampled during active COVID-19. Sequenced: peripheral blood. CDR3 sequence (DNA): TGTGCCAGCAGGCCCACAGGGATCACCGGGGAGCTGTTTTTT. Translating gives CASRPTGITGELFF.